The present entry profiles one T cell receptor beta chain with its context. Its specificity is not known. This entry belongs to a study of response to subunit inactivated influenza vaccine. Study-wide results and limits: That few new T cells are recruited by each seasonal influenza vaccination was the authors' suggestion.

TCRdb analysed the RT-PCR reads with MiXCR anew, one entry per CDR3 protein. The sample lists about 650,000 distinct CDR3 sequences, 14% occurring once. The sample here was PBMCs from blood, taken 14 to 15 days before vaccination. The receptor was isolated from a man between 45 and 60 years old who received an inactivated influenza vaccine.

The CDR3 is CASSLGLLFQETQYF. Written as DNA, the CDR3 is TGTGCCAGCAGCTTAGGCCTACTGTTTCAAGAGACCCAGTACTTC. The chain uses TRBV7-9 and TRBJ2-5; no clear D gene. This CDR3 is built from 15 residues. With 1 base removed from V and 2 bases from J, the gap between germline ends came to 11 bases. Per the germline V gene, CDR1 is SEHNR and CDR2 is FQNEAQ (reference sequence).